These 15 T cell receptor beta chains were all obtained from the same sample, sequenced in a study of STAT3 mutations in large granular lymphocyte leukemia. Overall study results and limits: Every T-LGLL patient had at least one immunodominant TCRbeta clonotype.

Antigen specificity for these receptors is unknown. Clones were sequenced by immunoSEQ multiplex PCR, and TCRdb holds only the in-frame ones, with some missing. The sample lists roughly 590 clones; 25% to 40% were seen once. The material sequenced was peripheral blood mononuclear cells. These TCRs come from a male patient in his fifties with T-cell large granular lymphocyte leukemia. Some clones in this sample may be carry-over from other donors' samples.

This clone was found a few times. A much larger clone differs from this one at a single base, so this may be a read error. Because it lacks the conserved phenylalanine or tryptophan at the end, this CDR3 is likely a read error. This sequence joins TRBV27 and TRBJ2-3; D is undetermined. The CDR3 has 13 amino acids. Germline V gives CDR1 MNHEY, CDR2 SMNVEV (reference sequence). The V end lost 5 bases, the J end lost 5 bases, and 11 bases lay between the germline ends. CDR3 residues: CASSATLEDTQYV. Written as DNA, the CDR3 is TGTGCCAGCAGTGCCACCTTGGAAGATACGCAGTATGTT.

This clone was observed a few times. The chain combines TRBV5-1 with TRBJ2-3; no clear D gene. The germline V gene has CDR1 SGHRS and CDR2 YFSETQ. The CDR3 is 13 residues long. V lost 4 bases and J lost 4, with 10 bases in between. CDR3 nucleotides: TGCGCCAGCAGCACACCGCCGTCAGATACGCAGTATTTT. It translates to CASSTPPSDTQYF. Variable domain in full (rest from reference TRBV5-1 and TRBJ2-3): KAGVTQTPRYLIKTRGQQVTLSCSPISGHRSVSWYQQTPGQGLQFLFEYFSETQRNKGNFPGRFSGRQFSNSRSEMNVSTLELGDSALYLCASSTPPSDTQYFGPGTRLTVL.

This clone has only a few counts. This chain uses TRBV29-1 with TRBJ1-5; the match to TRBD1 covers 8 bases. Germline V gene sequence: CDR1 SQVTM, CDR2 ANQGSEA. J gave up 7 bases and V 4 bases, and 9 bases lay outside the gene matches. The CDR3 loop spans 14 amino acids. As DNA, the CDR3 is TGCAGCGTTGCCGCAGGGGGCGCAGGACAGCCCCAGCATTTT. It specifies CSVAAGGAGQPQHF.

In this sample, this clone turned up a few times. This chain uses TRBV7-9 with TRBJ2-1; D unclear. The CDR3 length is 14 residues. CDR1 is SEHNR, CDR2 FQNEAQ, per germline (reference sequence). The V end lost 10 bases, the J end lost 2 bases, and 15 bases lay between the germline ends. The CDR3 DNA is TGTGCCACGAAGGCGACGCCCGCCTACAATGAGCAGTTCTTC. This translates into CATKATPAYNEQFF. Variable domain in full (rest from reference TRBV7-9 and TRBJ2-1): DTGVSQNPRHKITKRGQNVTFRCDPISEHNRLYWYRQTLGQGPEFLTYFQNEAQLEKSRLLSDRFSAERPKGSFSTLEIQRTEQGDSAMYLCATKATPAYNEQFFGPGTRLTVL.

The rearrangement uses TRBV10-3 and TRBJ1-5; D is perhaps TRBD1 (6 bases). V was shortened by 2 bases and J by 6 bases, with 11 bases between the two germline ends. The CDR3 runs to 14 residues. The germline gives CDR1 ENHRY, CDR2 SYGVKD. The CDR3 protein is CAISEVQGGQPQHF. The CDR3 DNA reads TGTGCCATCAGTGAGGTGCAAGGGGGTCAGCCCCAGCATTTT.

There are a few counts of this clone. The CDR3 sequence is CASSPLVSYEQYF. The CDR3 nucleotides are TGTGCCAGCTCACCCTTAGTCTCCTACGAGCAGTACTTC. The genes are TRBV18 and TRBJ2-7; D is undetermined. The germline V gene encodes CDR1 KGHSH and CDR2 LQKENI. V was trimmed by 3 bases and J by 0 bases, leaving 6 bases between them. The CDR3 length is 13 residues.

J is TRBJ1-2 and V is TRBV27, with unresolved D. V shed 0 bases and J shed 8 bases, with 7 bases lying between them. The CDR3 totals 12 residues. CDR1 and CDR2 (germline): MNHEY, SMNVEV (reference sequence). For the CDR3, the DNA is TGTGCCAGCAGTTTATCAGGGTTCGGCTACACCTTC. Translating it yields CASSLSGFGYTF.

This clone has more than one count but fewer than ten. V and J are TRBV5-1 and TRBJ1-2; D is undetermined. Looked up from germline, CDR1 is SGHRS and CDR2 is YFSETQ. The CDR3 consists of 14 residues. V was trimmed by 0 bases and J by 0 bases, leaving 6 bases between them. CDR3 region: CASSLAESNYGYTF. CDR3 nucleotides: TGCGCCAGCAGCTTGGCAGAATCTAACTATGGCTACACCTTC.

The V call is TRBV29-1, the J call TRBJ1-5; TRBD1 might be the D (6 bases). This CDR3 is built from 13 residues. Trimming cost V 4 bases and J 1 base, with 8 bases left between them. The germline V gene has CDR1 SQVTM and CDR2 ANQGSEA. The CDR3 protein is CSVGQGSNQPQHF. CDR3 coding DNA: TGCAGCGTTGGGCAGGGGAGCAATCAGCCCCAGCATTTT.

The rearrangement uses TRBV18 and TRBJ2-7; D remains ambiguous. Looked up from germline, CDR1 is KGHSH and CDR2 is LQKENI. V gave up 5 bases and J gave up 7 bases, with 18 bases separating them. The CDR3 loop spans 14 amino acids. DNA for the CDR3: TGTGCCAGCTCAATCGAGCAGGTGGCTAGTGAGCAGTACTTC. Its protein product is CASSIEQVASEQYF.

This sequence joins TRBV4-2 and TRBJ1-2, with D possibly being TRBD1 (6 bases). CDR1 and CDR2 from the germline V gene are LGHNA and YNFKEQ. There are 14 residues in the CDR3. Trimming removed 0 bases at V and 11 bases at J, with 16 bases between. CDR3 in amino acids: CASSQEEMDSRYTF. The CDR3 nucleotides are TGTGCCAGCAGCCAAGAAGAGATGGACAGCAGATACACCTTC.

By frequency in the sample, this clone is medium-sized. Distinct nucleotide sequences in the sample also encode this CDR3. The chain recombines TRBV28 with TRBJ2-2; D not resolved. In germline, CDR1 is MDHEN, CDR2 SYDVKM. Trimming cost V 5 bases and J 5 bases, with 9 bases left between them. The CDR3 totals 13 residues. For the CDR3, the DNA is TGTGCCAGCAGTCTCCGCGGAACCGGGGAGCTGTTTTTT. It translates to CASSLRGTGELFF.

The chain uses TRBV5-4 and TRBJ2-7, with 9 positions matching TRBD1. Losses at the gene ends were 4 bases for V and 0 bases for J; bases not matched to a gene: 5. The CDR3 length is 15 residues. CDR1 SGHNT and CDR2 YYREEE come from the germline V gene (reference sequence). CDR3 in amino acids: CASSRPTGGSYEQYF. The CDR3 nucleotides read TGTGCCAGCAGCCGCCCGACAGGGGGCTCCTACGAGCAGTACTTC. Full variable domain (missing parts from reference TRBV5-4 and TRBJ2-7): ETGVTQSPTHLIKTRGQQVTLRCSSQSGHNTVSWYQQALGQGPQFIFQYYREEENGRGNFPPRFSGLQFPNYSSELNVNALELDDSALYLCASSRPTGGSYEQYFGPGTRLTVT.

The rearrangement uses TRBV6-1 and TRBJ1-5; 7 bases are a match to TRBD1. The J segment lost 6 bases and the V segment lost 3 bases, leaving 8 bases of the junction unmatched. The CDR3 runs to 15 residues. Looked up from germline, CDR1 is MNHNS and CDR2 is SASEGT. The CDR3 reads CASSDAQGEGQPQHF. The CDR3 DNA reads TGTGCCAGCAGTGATGCCCAGGGGGAGGGTCAGCCCCAGCATTTT.

This clone is labeled medium-sized. The chain uses TRBV6-5 and TRBJ2-7, with TRBD2 matching 12 bases. Germline lookup yields CDR1 MNHEY and CDR2 SVGAGI. The CDR3 sequence is 14 residues long. V was clipped by 6 bases and J by 4 bases; unmatched bases: 4. The CDR3 region is CASSSGTSGYEQYF. The CDR3 nucleotides are TGTGCCAGCAGCTCCGGGACTAGCGGGTACGAGCAGTACTTC.